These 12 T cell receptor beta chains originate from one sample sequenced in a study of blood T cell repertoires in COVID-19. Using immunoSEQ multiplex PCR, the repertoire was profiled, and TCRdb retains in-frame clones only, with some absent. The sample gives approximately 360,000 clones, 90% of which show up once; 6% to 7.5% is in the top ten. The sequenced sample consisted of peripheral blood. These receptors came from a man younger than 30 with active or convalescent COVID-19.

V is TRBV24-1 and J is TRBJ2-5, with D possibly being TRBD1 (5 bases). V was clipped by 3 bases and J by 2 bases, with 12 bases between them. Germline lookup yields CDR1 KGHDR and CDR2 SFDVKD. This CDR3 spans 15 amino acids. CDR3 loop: CATSDPTGAQETQYF. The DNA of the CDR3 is TGTGCCACCAGTGATCCAACAGGAGCTCAAGAGACCCAGTACTTC.

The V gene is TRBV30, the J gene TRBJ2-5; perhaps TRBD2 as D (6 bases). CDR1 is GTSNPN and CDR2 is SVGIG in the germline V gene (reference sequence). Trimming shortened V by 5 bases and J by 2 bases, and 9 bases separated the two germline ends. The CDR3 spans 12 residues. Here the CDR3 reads CAWGTPQETQYF. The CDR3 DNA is TGTGCCTGGGGGACTCCACAAGAGACCCAGTACTTC.

The CDR3 DNA reads as TGTGCCAGCAGCGTCGAAAGGCGGGGGCCGGACAAGCAGTACTTC. Its protein is CASSVERRGPDKQYF. This chain joins TRBV13 and TRBJ2-7, with D possibly matching TRBD2 (7 bases). Trimming pared 5 bases from V and 8 bases from J, leaving 22 bases between. The CDR3 has 15 amino acids. In germline, CDR1 is PRHDT, CDR2 FYEKMQ (reference sequence). The entire variable domain, with the rest obtained from reference TRBV13 and TRBJ2-7, is as follows: AAGVIQSPRHLIKEKRETATLKCYPIPRHDTVYWYQQGPGQDPQFLISFYEKMQSDKGSIPDRFSAQQFSDYHSELNMSSLELGDSALYFCASSVERRGPDKQYFGPGTRLTVT.

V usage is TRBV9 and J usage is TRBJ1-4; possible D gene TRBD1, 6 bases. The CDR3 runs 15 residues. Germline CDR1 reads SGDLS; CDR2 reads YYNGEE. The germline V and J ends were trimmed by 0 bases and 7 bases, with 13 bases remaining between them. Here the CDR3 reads CASSVAPGGGEKLFF. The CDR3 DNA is TGTGCCAGCAGCGTAGCTCCGGGAGGGGGTGAAAAACTGTTTTTT.

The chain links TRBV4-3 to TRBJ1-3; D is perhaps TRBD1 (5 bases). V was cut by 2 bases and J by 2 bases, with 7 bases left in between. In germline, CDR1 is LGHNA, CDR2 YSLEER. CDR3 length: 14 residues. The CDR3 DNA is TGCGCCAGCAGCCAACCACAGGCTGGAAACACCATATATTTT. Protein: CASSQPQAGNTIYF.

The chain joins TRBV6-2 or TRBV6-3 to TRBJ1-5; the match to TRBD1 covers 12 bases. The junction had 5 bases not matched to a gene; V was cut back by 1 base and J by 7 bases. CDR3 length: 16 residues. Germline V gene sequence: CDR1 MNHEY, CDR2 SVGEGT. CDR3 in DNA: TGTGCCAGCAGTTACTTCGGGACAGGGGGCTTCCAGCCCCAGCATTTT. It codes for CASSYFGTGGFQPQHF.

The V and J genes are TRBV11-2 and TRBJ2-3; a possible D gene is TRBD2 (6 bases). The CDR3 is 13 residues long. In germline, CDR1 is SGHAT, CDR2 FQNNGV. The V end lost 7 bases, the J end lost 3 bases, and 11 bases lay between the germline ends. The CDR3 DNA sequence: TGTGCCAGCATTTCGGGGGAGACAGATACGCAGTATTTT. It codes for CASISGETDTQYF.

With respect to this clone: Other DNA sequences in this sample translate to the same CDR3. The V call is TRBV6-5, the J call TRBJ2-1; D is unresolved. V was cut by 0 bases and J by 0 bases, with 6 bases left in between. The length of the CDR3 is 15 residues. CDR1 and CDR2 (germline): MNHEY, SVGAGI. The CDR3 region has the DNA TGTGCCAGCAGTTACTCGACTGGCTCCTACAATGAGCAGTTCTTC. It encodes CASSYSTGSYNEQFF.

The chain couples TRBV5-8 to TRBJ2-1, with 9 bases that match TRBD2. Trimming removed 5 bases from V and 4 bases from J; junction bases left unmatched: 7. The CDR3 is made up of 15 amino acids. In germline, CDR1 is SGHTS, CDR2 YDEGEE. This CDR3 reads CASSRISGRYNEQFF. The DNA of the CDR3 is TGTGCCAGCAGTCGAATTAGCGGGAGATACAATGAGCAGTTCTTC.

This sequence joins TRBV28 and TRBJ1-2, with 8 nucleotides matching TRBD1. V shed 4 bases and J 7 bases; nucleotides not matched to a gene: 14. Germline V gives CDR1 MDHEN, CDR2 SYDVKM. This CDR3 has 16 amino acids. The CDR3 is CASSSPVGTGDLGYTF. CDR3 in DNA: TGTGCCAGCAGTTCCCCTGTTGGGACAGGAGATCTTGGCTACACCTTC.

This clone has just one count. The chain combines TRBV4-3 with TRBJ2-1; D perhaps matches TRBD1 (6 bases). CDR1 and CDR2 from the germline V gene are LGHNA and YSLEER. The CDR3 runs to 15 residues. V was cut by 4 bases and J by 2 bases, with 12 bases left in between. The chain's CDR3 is CASSLRDTPYNEQFF. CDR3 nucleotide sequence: TGCGCCAGCAGCCTCCGGGACACTCCCTACAATGAGCAGTTCTTC.

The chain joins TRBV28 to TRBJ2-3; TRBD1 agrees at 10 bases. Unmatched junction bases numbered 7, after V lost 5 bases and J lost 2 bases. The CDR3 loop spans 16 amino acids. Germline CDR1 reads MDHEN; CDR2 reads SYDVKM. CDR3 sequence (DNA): TGTGCCAGCAGTACAGCCGGGACAGGGGACACAGATACGCAGTATTTT. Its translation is CASSTAGTGDTDTQYF.